What follows describes a single TCR beta chain. Its antigen remains unidentified. No base quality values were provided; no much bigger clone lies one nucleotide off. This specimen comes from a study of cytomegalovirus exposure and HLA in healthy donors (dated by TCRdb to about 2017). Some background on the complete study: An earlier analysis of approximately 640 of the donors reported more than 250 Gb of sequence data and more than 90 million unique TCR beta sequences from around 200 million T cells. Typing coverage varied by locus: about 620-640 donors for A, B, C, DRB1 and DQB1; roughly 560 for DQA1; around 570 for DPA1; 400 to 480 for DPB1. An early release covering roughly 600 HLA-typed donors comprised about 300 gigabases of sequencing data and 65 million to 100 million unique TCR sequences. Every discovery cohort repertoire had been produced on one sequencing platform. The study used immunosequencing to profile the T cell repertoires of approximately 690 subjects and linked those repertoires to cytomegalovirus serostatus. A later genetic analysis used genome-wide SNP genotypes for about 60% of the roughly 700 donors, treating that subset as a discovery cohort. Among the roughly 400 genotyped donors, around 79% belonged to the genetic ancestry cluster associated with self-reported Caucasian donors. Alongside the repertoire data, information on donor age, sex, ethnicity and CMV serostatus was compiled. An earlier analysis of approximately 630 of the donors applied high-throughput TCR beta sequencing to assess whether each TCR beta V gene segment acted as functional or pseudogenic. A separate validation cohort of roughly 130 different subjects was used in addition to the approximately 700-subject first cohort. In a later analysis, previously published TCR beta repertoires from several hundred donors were re-analyzed and high-resolution HLA genotyping was added so that TCR occurrence patterns could be studied. High-throughput TCR immunosequencing, statistical association of individual TCRs with disease status, and machine learning were combined to predict cytomegalovirus infection status. HLA typing included class I and class II loci at four-digit resolution. The aim of the study was to test whether cataloging public T cell receptors could identify signatures of past pathogen exposure. Across approximately 400 genotyped donors of the cohort, an average of approximately 240,000 unique TCR beta nucleotide sequences per donor were sequenced, and roughly 20% of those sequences were non-productive. In the later analysis, no new phenotypic data were used to find candidate immune exposures; instead, reliance was placed on TCR beta sequences and their occurrence across donors. Because of strong linkage in the cohort, roughly five DR-DQ haplotypes were treated as single units for association and clustering.

In total, approximately 690 healthy bone marrow donors made up the cohort. All cohort members were sampled while nominally healthy, although unrecorded immune exposures were likely present. The donor was CMV seronegative and belonged to the group of over 300 seronegative cohort members. Every donor gave a peripheral blood sample, and the peripheral blood mononuclear cells from that sample were used for TCR beta sequencing. Genomic DNA was extracted from the blood cell samples with the Qiagen DNeasy Blood Extraction Kit. On the study overall, not on this receptor specifically: Assigning TCR associations to individual alleles was difficult when HLA alleles, especially DR and DQ, strongly co-occurred. In a later analysis, several top co-occurrence clusters were reported to appear linked to parvovirus B19, influenza, CMV and Epstein-Barr virus. In a later analysis, HLA-associated TCR beta chains were found to be more clonally expanded and to have lower generation probabilities than equally common non-associated chains. At a false discovery rate of 0.05, a later analysis linked fewer than 20,000 TCR beta sequences to specific HLA alleles. In a later genetic analysis, fewer N-insertions in productive TCRs were reported among donors in an Asian-associated ancestry cluster than the approximately 670-donor mean. While some public TCRs were present in many individuals, most TCR sequences turned up only very rarely across donors. The presence/absence analyses assumed that sequencing depth was roughly uniform across donors, and that assumption may not be true. Because some donors lacked HLA typing at each locus, the association tests relied only on the typed subset. Immune exposure information for the cohort was limited to CMV serostatus. A further reported finding was that TCR beta sequences accurately predicted the HLA-A and HLA-B alleles for most subjects in the first cohort. A cluster of highly shared sequence variants was judged likely to represent a technical artifact of the sequencing pipeline. This cohort had only TCR beta chains sequenced, and the lack of alpha or paired-chain data limited which features could be detected. In a later analysis, most CMV-associated TCR beta chains were found to appear HLA-restricted, with HLA associations seemingly driven largely by CMV exposure. An earlier analysis of approximately 530 of the donors showed that most TCR beta V segments appeared in productive rearrangements either about 90% or about 30% of the time, which broadly matched IMGT annotations. A later genetic analysis associated a missense DCLRE1C variant with V-gene and J-gene trimming of TCR beta chains, and an independent cohort replicated the association. It was suggested by the authors that the approach could potentially be generalized to other disease states and immunological phenotypes. A later analysis found that TCR association rates varied across HLA loci, with DRB1 alleles showing the most associated TCRs and HLA-C alleles the fewest. Some IMGT-functional V segments, including TRBV6-2 and TRBV6-3, could not be distinguished by the 87-base-pair reads and were therefore excluded. Fewer than 20 rarely observed V segments, including chromosome 9 orphons, were excluded from the earlier analysis of almost 600 of the donors because counts were too low. In vitro tests confirmed that a few of the cytomegalovirus-associated TCR beta chains recognize cytomegalovirus antigens. Correlated functional status among segregating V segments might reflect linkage disequilibrium, but an unknown experimental factor could not be ruled out. In the study, approximately 150 TCR beta chains were listed as associated with cytomegalovirus. In both the original and validation cohorts, the classifier was reported to diagnose cytomegalovirus status with high specificity and sensitivity.

Libraries were prepared through the immunoSEQ multiplex PCR assay. For the multiplex PCR, a mixture combining 60 forward primers for TCR Vbeta segments and 13 reverse primers for TCR Jbeta segments was used. Amplification of the CDR3 region of rearranged TCR beta genes was performed with a multiplex PCR assay on genomic DNA. On the Illumina HiSeq System, the amplified TCR beta libraries were sequenced as 87-base-pair reads. The authors' pipeline ran thus. A later analysis counted about 80 million unique TCR beta chains across the 600 to 850 repertoires, and about 10 million of these chains were shared by at least two donors. A nearest-neighbor algorithm error-corrected the raw reads and collapsed the reads into unique sequences, merging closely related sequences to remove PCR and sequencing errors. CDR3 sequences were aligned to IMGT reference sequences to assign V, D and J gene segments. For a sequence to be retained, a match of at least six nucleotides was required to both a V gene segment and a J gene segment. Rearrangements were called productive when the CDR3 lacked stop codons and stayed in frame with V and J; all others were non-productive. Following IMGT convention, CDR3 was defined as the stretch from the second conserved V-encoded cysteine to the conserved J-encoded phenylalanine. The earlier analysis of about 560 of the donors excluded any sequence lacking an unambiguous match to a single V gene segment. In an earlier analysis of a few hundred of the donors, V segments were called functional above 56.7% productive rearrangements and were called segregating when the between-donor standard deviation exceeded 5%. To diagnose cytomegalovirus status from the catalog of TCR beta chain sequences, a statistical classification framework was built. In a later analysis, V and J genes were assigned by comparing TCR nucleotide sequences against IMGT/GENE-DB human TR gene sequences. The TCRdist pipeline was used in a later analysis to assign CDR3 sequences and most-parsimonious VDJ recombination scenarios. In a later analysis, each TCR beta chain was defined by its CDR3 amino acid sequence together with its V-gene family, and reads lacking a unique V-gene family were excluded. A later analysis removed nearly 600 highly shared, low-generation-probability nucleotide sequences to deal with suspected cross-contamination and a sequencing artifact. A later analysis calculated a clonal expansion index for each public chain from normalized within-repertoire ranks of inferred template counts. A later analysis computed generation probabilities with a VDJ recombination model fitted to out-of-frame rearrangements, and checked the results against IGoR. A later analysis scored TCR-TCR, TCR-HLA and TCR-CMV co-occurrence with hypergeometric tests, applying a repertoire-size bias correction to TCR pairs. False discovery rates were estimated in a later analysis by permuting HLA or CMV assignments 20 times. In a later analysis, co-occurring TCRs were grouped with DBSCAN, and TCRdist sequence similarity was added when clustering was performed within HLA-allele-positive subsets. Co-occurrence clustering excluded repertoires with fewer than 30,000 or more than 120,000 public chains, plus five with anomalous nucleotide sharing. Entries here come from immuneACCESS through TCRdb and include only in-frame sequences with V and J called. Some clones fail to appear in such tables; in the studies checked, an unresolved V gene covers under half of the shortfall, and the cause of the remainder is unknown. V, J and clone size reflect that table, while D and trimming were determined from the DNA. In all, the sample holds roughly 150,000 clones, and around 73% of those were seen once. The leading ten clones occupy 1.5% to 2% of the sample.

There are 14 amino acids in the CDR3, from cysteine to phenylalanine inclusive. The retained sequence is limited to the CDR3, 42 bases, with the frame set at the first base. V gives up 0 bases and J gives up 0 bases, and the segment between their germline ends measures 5 bases. From the germline V gene, CDR1 is SGDLS and CDR2 is YYNGEE. The sequenced material came from PBMCs. This clonotype was sampled from a woman aged 18-29 years in good health and CMV-seronegative. The sequence links TRBV9 to TRBJ2-3; no confident D gene assignment can be made. The bases are TGTGCCAGCAGCGTAGGGCAGAGCACAGATACGCAGTATTTT. It encodes CASSVGQSTDTQYF.